In this sample, the clone carrying this TCR beta chain turned up a few times. A read error may account for a junction end that differs from germline. TCRdb's copy holds only in-frame clones and misses some; the assay was immunoSEQ multiplex PCR. The sample yields approximately 200,000 clones, about nine tenths seen once. This entry comes from a study of blood T cell repertoires in COVID-19. Recovery meant two consecutive negative NP/OP PCR tests, professional clearance, or resolved symptoms. Per the germline V gene, CDR1 is SGHDT and CDR2 is YYEEEE. The CDR3 has 17 residues. The sample was PBMCs or T cells enriched from blood (not recorded which). The chain carries TRBV5-6 and TRBJ1-1, with TRBD1 as a possible D gene (5 bases). This TCR derives from a woman in her twenties or thirties who had recovered from COVID-19. As DNA, the CDR3 is TGTGCCAGCAGGTTGGGGCCGTCGCTATCAGGACTTTCTGAAGCTTTCTTT. Translation gives CASRLGPSLSGLSEAFF.